This T cell receptor beta chain was sequenced during a study of T cell repertoires in cytomegalovirus infection. For the study at large: It was the public TCR beta signatures that indicated both CMV infection and matching HLA type. Overall study results and limits: Clonotypes of TCR beta that were HLA-C-restricted and CMV-specific dominated the ex vivo response.

The CDR3 has 15 residues. Trimming at V came to 8 bases and at J to 4 bases, leaving 4 bases not matched to a gene. Only a few counts were recorded for this clonotype. What it binds is not known. TCRdb recomputed calls from the reads with MiXCR, one row per CDR3 protein. The sample records about 920,000 distinct CDR3 sequences, around 29% being singletons. This chain connects TRBV12-3 or TRBV12-4 to TRBJ2-3, with 15 bases matching TRBD2. This receptor was identified in a human donor in good health (CMV status not recorded). Some clones in this sample may be carry-over from other donors' samples. The input for sequencing was cultured CD8+ T cells from PBMCs, taken from culture after CMV antigen stimulation. The CDR3 protein is CASGTSGGNPDTQYF. The CDR3 nucleotides are TGTGCCAGCGGGACTAGCGGGGGGAACCCAGATACGCAGTATTTT.